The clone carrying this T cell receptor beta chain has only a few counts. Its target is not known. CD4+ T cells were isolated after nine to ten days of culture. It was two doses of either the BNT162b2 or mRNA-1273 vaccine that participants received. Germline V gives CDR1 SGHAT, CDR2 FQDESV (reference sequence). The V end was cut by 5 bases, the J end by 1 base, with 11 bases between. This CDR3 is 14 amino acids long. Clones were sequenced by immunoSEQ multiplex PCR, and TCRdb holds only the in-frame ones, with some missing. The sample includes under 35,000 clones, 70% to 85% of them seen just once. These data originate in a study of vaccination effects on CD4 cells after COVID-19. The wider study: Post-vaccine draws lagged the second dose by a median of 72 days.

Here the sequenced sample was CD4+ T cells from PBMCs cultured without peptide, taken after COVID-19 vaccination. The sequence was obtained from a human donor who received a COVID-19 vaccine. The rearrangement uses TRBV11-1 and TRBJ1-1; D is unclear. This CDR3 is CASSTNRGNTEAFF. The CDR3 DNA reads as TGTGCCAGCAGCACCAACCGGGGGAACACTGAAGCTTTCTTT.